This passage covers 32 T cell receptor beta chains from one sample sequenced in a study of blood T cell repertoires in COVID-19. Assay used: immunoSEQ multiplex PCR; TCRdb lists only in-frame clones, some missing. The sample carries tens of thousands of clones, about 70% recorded once. The material sequenced was peripheral blood. The receptors stem from a woman aged 55 to 70 in a cohort sampled during active or convalescent COVID-19.

This clone has only one observation. CDR3 loop: CASSSMTSGWSGTDEQFF. CDR3 in DNA: TGTGCCAGCAGCTCCATGACTAGCGGGTGGTCGGGTACGGATGAGCAGTTCTTC. The rearrangement uses TRBV7-9 and TRBJ2-1, with 10 bases identical to TRBD2. The CDR3 is made up of 18 amino acids. From germline, CDR1 is SEHNR and CDR2 FQNEAQ (reference sequence). J gave up 8 bases and V 4 bases, and 17 bases lay outside the gene matches.

The rearrangement links TRBV27 to TRBJ2-7, with a tentative D call TRBD1 (6 bases). This CDR3 has 14 amino acids. Germline CDR1 MNHEY, CDR2 SMNVEV (reference sequence). With 6 bases removed from V and 2 bases from J, the gap between germline ends came to 14 bases. The CDR3 spells CASRGAGRPYEQYF. CDR3 nucleotide sequence: TGTGCCAGCAGGGGGGCAGGGAGACCCTACGAGCAGTACTTC.

The chain carries TRBV11-3 and TRBJ1-3, with TRBD1 matching over 7 bases. The germline CDR1 and CDR2 sequences are SGHNT and YENEEA. The CDR3 runs 17 residues. V shed 1 base and J 1 base; nucleotides not matched to a gene: 7. The CDR3: CASSLVEGARSGNTIYF. The CDR3 DNA sequence: TGTGCCAGCAGCTTAGTGGAGGGGGCGCGTTCTGGAAACACCATATATTTT.

The chain combines TRBV4-3 with TRBJ1-1; no reliable D call. CDR1 and CDR2 from the germline V gene are LGHNA and YSLEER. V lost 1 base, J lost 1 base, and 10 bases lay in between. CDR3 length: 15 amino acids. The CDR3 loop reads CASSQGRLGNTEAFF. The CDR3 nucleotides are TGCGCCAGCAGCCAAGGAAGGCTAGGGAACACTGAAGCTTTCTTT.

This clone has only a few counts. The chain couples TRBV12-3 or TRBV12-4 to TRBJ2-3, with D maybe TRBD2 (6 bases). The CDR3 covers 13 residues. V was trimmed by 5 bases and J by 5 bases, leaving 11 bases between them. The CDR3 nucleotides read TGTGCCAGCAGTCCCGGGGGTCTAGATACGCAGTATTTT. Protein sequence: CASSPGGLDTQYF.

This chain uses TRBV7-2 with TRBJ2-3, with 9 bases aligning to TRBD1. Germline V lookup: CDR1 SGHTA, CDR2 FQGNSA. The CDR3 length is 14 residues. The ends lost 7 bases at V and 2 bases at J; junction bases unmatched: 4. The CDR3 DNA is TGTGCCAGCAAGGGGACAGGGCTCACAGATACGCAGTATTTT. Residues: CASKGTGLTDTQYF.

In its sample, this clone was seen a few times. The chain joins TRBV5-1 to TRBJ2-3; TRBD1 matches at 7 bases. Germline-derived CDR1 and CDR2 are SGHRS and YFSETQ. Trimming at V came to 0 bases and at J to 2 bases, leaving 12 bases not matched to a gene. The CDR3 loop spans 18 amino acids. CDR3 sequence reads: CASSLDRGDPLVTDTQYF. The CDR3 DNA reads as TGCGCCAGCAGCTTGGACAGGGGCGACCCTCTAGTCACAGATACGCAGTATTTT.

This chain connects TRBV28 to TRBJ2-3; D is uncertain. Germline V gives CDR1 MDHEN, CDR2 SYDVKM. This CDR3 region has 13 residues. The V end was cut by 5 bases, the J end by 2 bases, with 8 bases between. The CDR3 region has the DNA TGTGCCAGCAGTCTCCGACACACAGATACGCAGTATTTT. It translates to CASSLRHTDTQYF.

This clone showed up just a few times. The chain joins TRBV5-1 to TRBJ2-7; 7 nucleotides agree with TRBD1. V gave up 6 bases and J gave up 2 bases; unmatched junction bases: 5. Germline V gene sequence: CDR1 SGHRS, CDR2 YFSETQ. This CDR3 spans 13 amino acids. The CDR3 nucleotides read TGCGCCAGCAAACAGGGGACGACCTACGAGCAGTACTTC. Its translation is CASKQGTTYEQYF. Drawing the rest from reference TRBV5-1 and TRBJ2-7, the complete variable domain is KAGVTQTPRYLIKTRGQQVTLSCSPISGHRSVSWYQQTPGQGLQFLFEYFSETQRNKGNFPGRFSGRQFSNSRSEMNVSTLELGDSALYLCASKQGTTYEQYFGPGTRLTVT.

The chain uses TRBV3-1 (or the pseudogene TRBV3-2) and TRBJ2-3; 11 nucleotides match TRBD1. This CDR3 contains 14 residues. Germline CDR1 LGHDT, CDR2 YNNKEL (reference sequence). Trimming took 3 bases from V and 7 from J; bases not matched to a gene: 3. Written as DNA, the CDR3 is TGTGCCAGCAGCCACGGGACAGGGGGAAATACGCAGTATTTT. This codes for CASSHGTGGNTQYF.

The chain combines TRBV2 with TRBJ2-1; D may be TRBD1 (5 bases). The CDR3 is 14 amino acids. In germline, CDR1 is SNHLY, CDR2 FYNNEI. The V gene lost 4 bases and the J gene lost 8 bases, with 15 bases spanning the gap. The DNA for the CDR3 is TGTGCCAGCAGTGTCTTAACGCAGGGTCATGAGCAGTTCTTC. It is translated as CASSVLTQGHEQFF. Complete variable domain (other parts from reference TRBV2 and TRBJ2-1): EPEVTQTPSHQVTQMGQEVILRCVPISNHLYFYWYRQILGQKVEFLVSFYNNEISEKSEIFDDQFSVERPDGSNFTLKIRSTKLEDSAMYFCASSVLTQGHEQFFGPGTRLTVL.

V is TRBV19 and J is TRBJ2-7; D gene uncertain. V was cut by 2 bases and J by 0 bases, with 8 bases left in between. There are 14 residues in the CDR3. Germline CDR1 reads LNHDA; CDR2 reads SQIVND (reference sequence). CDR3 in amino acids: CASSIRGSSYEQYF. Here the CDR3 DNA reads TGTGCCAGTAGTATAAGAGGAAGCTCCTACGAGCAGTACTTC.

The V gene is TRBV27, the J gene TRBJ2-1; 7 bases line up with TRBD1. The CDR3 extends over 16 amino acids. V dropped 5 bases and J dropped 3; count of bases not matched to a gene: 10. Germline values: CDR1 MNHEY, CDR2 SMNVEV (reference sequence). The CDR3 nucleotides are TGTGCCAGCAGTCCCGCCGACAGGGTTCGCTACAATGAGCAGTTCTTC. It specifies CASSPADRVRYNEQFF.

This chain connects TRBV30 to TRBJ2-2, with D tentatively TRBD1 (5 bases). This CDR3 has 14 residues. Germline assignment: CDR1 GTSNPN and CDR2 SVGIG (reference sequence). V was shortened by 0 bases and J by 4 bases, with 9 bases between the two germline ends. The CDR3 DNA reads as TGTGCCTGGAGTGTAGGGGTCCCCACCGGGGAGCTGTTTTTT. As protein: CAWSVGVPTGELFF.

The V call is TRBV5-1, the J call TRBJ2-1; tentatively, D is TRBD1 (6 bases). Germline CDR1 reads SGHRS; CDR2 reads YFSETQ. V lost 4 bases to trimming and J lost 0 bases, with 8 bases between them. The CDR3 has 14 residues. CDR3 nucleotide sequence: TGCGCCAGCAGCATAGGGGGCTCCTACAATGAGCAGTTCTTC. It codes for CASSIGGSYNEQFF.

The chain's CDR3 is CATSDKAPTDTQYF. CDR3 bases: TGTGCCACCAGTGATAAAGCACCCACAGATACGCAGTATTTT. V usage is TRBV24-1 and J usage is TRBJ2-3; D not certain. CDR3 length: 14 residues. Germline V CDR1 and CDR2: KGHDR, SFDVKD. Trimming removed 3 bases at V and 2 bases at J, with 8 bases between.

The rearrangement uses TRBV28 and TRBJ2-1; 7 bases are a match to TRBD2. The J segment lost 0 bases and the V segment lost 8 bases, leaving 10 bases of the junction unmatched. CDR3 size: 16 residues. Germline lookup yields CDR1 MDHEN and CDR2 SYDVKM. The chain's CDR3 is CASLPIGGISYNEQFF. DNA for the CDR3: TGTGCCAGCCTTCCCATCGGGGGGATCTCCTACAATGAGCAGTTCTTC.

This clone was seen at least ten times. The V gene is TRBV9, the J gene TRBJ1-3; TRBD1 might be the D (5 bases). The CDR3 has 16 residues. V lost 0 bases and J lost 0, with 10 bases in between. Germline loops: CDR1 SGDLS, CDR2 YYNGEE. CDR3 nucleotides: TGTGCCAGCAGCGTAGGACAGCTTAACTCTGGAAACACCATATATTTT. This sequence encodes CASSVGQLNSGNTIYF.

This clone was found a few times. V is TRBV10-2 and J is TRBJ1-1; perhaps TRBD1 as D (6 bases). The germline V and J ends were trimmed by 2 bases and 6 bases, with 10 bases remaining between them. The CDR3 totals 13 residues. Germline V CDR1 and CDR2: WSHSY, SAAADI. CDR3 region: CASSEQGSSEAFF. The CDR3 DNA reads TGCGCCAGCAGTGAGCAGGGGTCATCTGAAGCTTTCTTT.

The chain couples TRBV28 to TRBJ2-7, with D possibly being TRBD1 (5 bases). Between the trimmed V and J ends, which lost 6 bases and 1 base, there was a span of 13 bases. The CDR3 contains 14 residues. Germline CDR1 reads MDHEN; CDR2 reads SYDVKM. The CDR3 DNA sequence: TGTGCCAGCAGGATAGGGTCAGGGTCCTACGAGCAGTACTTC. It encodes CASRIGSGSYEQYF.

This rearrangement joins TRBV3-1 (or the pseudogene TRBV3-2) to TRBJ1-5; D remains unclear. The CDR3 is 13 amino acids. Germline V gene lookup returns CDR1 LGHDT and CDR2 YNNKEL (reference sequence). V was pared by 4 bases and J by 6 bases, with 10 bases between. The CDR3 loop is CASSRDKAQPQHF. CDR3 DNA: TGTGCCAGCAGCCGTGACAAGGCTCAGCCCCAGCATTTT.

V and J are TRBV18 and TRBJ2-7; 7 bases are a match to TRBD1. Trimming removed 10 bases from V and 4 bases from J; junction bases left unmatched: 4. CDR1 KGHSH and CDR2 LQKENI come from the germline V gene. The CDR3 runs to 11 residues. The CDR3 protein is CATGTEYEQYF. CDR3 nucleotide sequence: TGTGCCACCGGGACAGAGTACGAGCAGTACTTC.

The rearrangement joins TRBV20-1 to TRBJ1-5; D not certain. This CDR3 contains 16 residues. Germline V lookup: CDR1 DFQATT, CDR2 SNEGSKA (reference sequence). V was pared by 3 bases and J by 0 bases, with 15 bases between. In nucleotides, the CDR3 is TGCAGTGCTAGTATAGACCCGAGGTATAGCAATCAGCCCCAGCATTTT. It is translated as CSASIDPRYSNQPQHF.

The J gene is TRBJ2-2, the V gene TRBV14; D unresolved. Deletions cut 6 bases from V and 0 bases from J, with 17 bases between. This CDR3 region has 17 residues. Germline CDR1 SGHDN, CDR2 FVKESK. The CDR3 is CASSRSNFIANTGELFF. CDR3 nucleotides: TGTGCCAGCAGTCGTTCGAACTTTATCGCGAACACCGGGGAGCTGTTTTTT.

This clone has a single count. The chain carries TRBV24-1 and TRBJ2-1; the D gene is possibly TRBD1 (5 bases). Germline V gene lookup returns CDR1 KGHDR and CDR2 SFDVKD. The V end was cut by 6 bases, the J end by 6 bases, with 14 bases between. CDR3 length: 14 residues. The CDR3 is CATSMSRQGNEQFF. In nucleotides, the CDR3 is TGTGCCACCAGTATGTCGCGGCAGGGCAATGAGCAGTTCTTC.

This clone was counted ten times or more. The chain employs TRBV7-3 and TRBJ2-1; 9 nucleotides align to TRBD2. The CDR3 has 15 amino acids. Per the germline V gene, CDR1 is SGHTA and CDR2 is FQGTGA. J gave up 8 bases and V 0 bases, and 5 bases lay outside the gene matches. CDR3 sequence (DNA): TGTGCCAGCAGCTTAACTGGCGGGGGGGCCGATGAGCAGTTCTTC. Protein sequence: CASSLTGGGADEQFF.

CDR3 residues: CASSGIDRGREYEQYF. CDR3 DNA: TGTGCCAGCAGCGGGATCGACAGGGGGCGGGAGTACGAGCAGTACTTC. The chain couples TRBV6-2 or TRBV6-3 to TRBJ2-7, with 10 nucleotides matching TRBD1. The CDR3 sequence is 16 residues long. Looked up from germline, CDR1 is MNHEY and CDR2 is SVGEGT. V shed 6 bases, J shed 4 bases, and the junction held 12 bases outside the gene matches.

Only a few counts were recorded for this clone. This chain links TRBV12-3 or TRBV12-4 with TRBJ1-1; 7 bases agree with TRBD1. V was clipped by 5 bases and J by 11 bases; unmatched bases: 8. The CDR3 totals 12 residues. CDR3 region: CASSGDSFGAFF. CDR3 sequence (DNA): TGTGCCAGCAGTGGGGACAGCTTCGGTGCTTTCTTT.

This clone appeared once. This chain joins TRBV18 and TRBJ1-1, with D uncertain. V lost 3 bases, J lost 3 bases, and 14 bases lay in between. Per germline, CDR1 KGHSH and CDR2 LQKENI. This CDR3 region has 15 residues. The DNA of the CDR3 is TGTGCCAGCTCACCCGCGGTAGGGAGACACACTGAAGCTTTCTTT. This encodes CASSPAVGRHTEAFF. Complete variable domain (other parts from reference TRBV18 and TRBJ1-1): NAGVMQNPRHLVRRRGQEARLRCSPMKGHSHVYWYRQLPEEGLKFMVYLQKENIIDESGMPKERFSAEFPKEGPSILRIQQVVRGDSAAYFCASSPAVGRHTEAFFGQGTRLTVV.

The chain recombines TRBV7-9 with TRBJ1-5; 12 nucleotides align to TRBD1. Trimming took 6 bases from V and 2 from J; bases not matched to a gene: 8. CDR1 is SEHNR, CDR2 FQNEAQ, per germline (reference sequence). The CDR3 consists of 17 residues. The CDR3 here is CASSSGQGARGNQPQHF. The CDR3 nucleotides read TGTGCCAGCAGTTCGGGACAGGGGGCAAGGGGCAATCAGCCCCAGCATTTT.

The CDR3 loop is CASSMRTVAYEQYF. As DNA, the CDR3 is TGTGCCAGTAGTATGCGGACAGTAGCCTACGAGCAGTACTTC. The chain has TRBV19 and TRBJ2-7, with a tentative D call TRBD1 (6 bases). Germline lookup yields CDR1 LNHDA and CDR2 SQIVND (reference sequence). The CDR3 contains 14 residues. With 3 bases removed from V and 2 bases from J, the gap between germline ends came to 11 bases. Drawing the rest from reference TRBV19 and TRBJ2-7, the complete variable domain is DGGITQSPKYLFRKEGQNVTLSCEQNLNHDAMYWYRQDPGQGLRLIYYSQIVNDFQKGDIAEGYSVSREKKESFPLTVTSAQKNPTAFYLCASSMRTVAYEQYFGPGTRLTVT.

The chain has TRBV7-9 and TRBJ2-1; 8 bases match TRBD2. The V segment lost 6 bases and the J segment 2 bases; nucleotides outside the gene matches: 6. The CDR3 runs 15 residues. CDR1 and CDR2 (germline): SEHNR, FQNEAQ (reference sequence). CDR3 sequence reads: CASSRAGAAYNEQFF. The CDR3 nucleotides are TGTGCCAGCAGTAGAGCGGGGGCGGCCTACAATGAGCAGTTCTTC. The whole variable domain, remainder taken from reference TRBV7-9 and TRBJ2-1, is DTGVSQNPRHKITKRGQNVTFRCDPISEHNRLYWYRQTLGQGPEFLTYFQNEAQLEKSRLLSDRFSAERPKGSFSTLEIQRTEQGDSAMYLCASSRAGAAYNEQFFGPGTRLTVL.